This TCR beta chain is from a study of prognosis after radiotherapy for stage I lung cancer. Overall study context: Stage I non-small cell lung cancer patients were enrolled between April 2018 and early 2019.

From genomic DNA, TCR beta CDR3 was amplified by two-round multiplex PCR. Amplification during the initial PCR round employed primers specific to each TRBV and TRBJ gene. TCRdb recomputed calls from the multiplex PCR reads with MiXCR, one row per CDR3 protein. The sample carries approximately 20,000 distinct CDR3 sequences, around 46% recorded once. On this clonotype: Its cognate antigen is unknown.

The study, taken as a whole, reports: After stereotactic body radiation therapy, patients with later distant metastases showed lower Shannon entropy. A fall in unique TCR clone counts followed stereotactic body radiation therapy, with medians of around 10,000 versus 6,900.

The sequence came from a donor of 50 years or more with non-small cell lung cancer. This sample comprised PBMCs, obtained before or after stereotactic body radiation therapy (not recorded which).

CDR3 nucleotides: TGTGCCAGCAGCCGCGAGGGACAGGGGGCCGTCTATGGCTACACCTTC. Its translation is CASSREGQGAVYGYTF. V and J are TRBV28 and TRBJ1-2; the match to TRBD1 covers 12 bases. This CDR3 has 16 residues. Germline CDR1 reads MDHEN; CDR2 reads SYDVKM. With V trimmed by 6 bases and J by 4 bases, 9 bases remained unmatched.